One sample yielded the 15 T cell receptor beta chains listed below, sequenced in a study of T cell repertoires in cytomegalovirus infection. TCRdb independently ran MiXCR on the reads; one entry per CDR3 protein. The table lists under 800,000 distinct CDR3 sequences, about 24% of them singletons. The source material was CD8+ T cells from PBMCs. All receptors derive from a human donor in good health (CMV status not recorded). Some clones in this sample may be carry-over from other donors' samples.

This chain connects TRBV27 to TRBJ2-5, with D unclear. Germline V gives CDR1 MNHEY, CDR2 SMNVEV (reference sequence). Trimming shortened V by 2 bases and J by 1 base, and 8 bases separated the two germline ends. This CDR3 comprises 14 residues. The CDR3 nucleotides are TGTGCCAGCAGTTTAGGAGCTTTCCAAGAGACCCAGTACTTC. Encoded protein: CASSLGAFQETQYF.

The genes are TRBV14 and TRBJ2-5, with D maybe TRBD2 (6 bases). The V end was cut by 1 base, the J end by 2 bases, with 14 bases between. The V gene's germline CDR1 is SGHDN and CDR2 FVKESK. The CDR3 extends over 16 amino acids. The CDR3 coding sequence is TGTGCCAGCAGCCAAGCCTCGTCGGGAGATCAAGAGACCCAGTACTTC. It translates to CASSQASSGDQETQYF. The complete variable domain, with remaining parts taken from reference TRBV14 and TRBJ2-5, reads EAGVTQFPSHSVIEKGQTVTLRCDPISGHDNLYWYRRVMGKEIKFLLHFVKESKQDESGMPNNRFLAERTGGTYSTLKVQPAELEDSGVYFCASSQASSGDQETQYFGPGTRLLVL.

This clonotype appeared a few times. The chain combines TRBV5-5 with TRBJ2-1; TRBD1 aligns across 9 bases. CDR3 size: 15 residues. CDR1 is SGHKS and CDR2 is YYEKEE in the germline V gene (reference sequence). Germline trimming cut 4 bases from V and 6 bases from J; bases unmatched to any gene: 8. The DNA of the CDR3 is TGTGCCAGCAGCCCTCGACAGGGGGGTAGCAATGAGCAGTTCTTC. This gives the protein CASSPRQGGSNEQFF.

The rearrangement links TRBV7-9 to TRBJ1-6, with no clear D. The length of the CDR3 is 17 residues. V shed 0 bases and J shed 5 bases, with 14 bases lying between them. Germline V lookup: CDR1 SEHNR, CDR2 FQNEAQ (reference sequence). The CDR3 loop reads CASSLAWAGSDNSPLHF. For the CDR3, the DNA is TGTGCCAGCAGCTTAGCTTGGGCAGGTTCGGATAATTCACCCCTCCACTTT.

The V and J genes are TRBV6-2 or TRBV6-3 and TRBJ1-1; 8 nucleotides match TRBD1. There are 16 residues in the CDR3. The V gene end was trimmed by 6 bases and the J gene end by 3 bases; junction bases not matched to a gene: 12. The germline V gene encodes CDR1 MNHEY and CDR2 SVGEGT. This chain's CDR3 is CASSLGPYRGDTEAFF. DNA for the CDR3: TGTGCCAGCAGCCTCGGACCGTACAGGGGGGACACTGAAGCTTTCTTT.

The chain combines TRBV28 with TRBJ1-2; the D gene is possibly TRBD1 (6 bases). Trimming left V 0 bases short and J 6 bases short, with 8 bases between. CDR1 is MDHEN and CDR2 is SYDVKM in the germline V gene. The CDR3 length is 13 residues. The CDR3 region is CASSLWSGDGYTF. CDR3 nucleotide sequence: TGTGCCAGCAGTTTATGGTCAGGGGATGGCTACACCTTC.

This clonotype was detected only a few times. The chain recombines TRBV29-1 with TRBJ1-1; D is uncertain. Germline loops: CDR1 SQVTM, CDR2 ANQGSEA. Trimming removed 4 bases at V and 4 bases at J, with 7 bases between. The CDR3 sequence is 11 residues long. CDR3 amino acids: CSVVRGTEAFF. The CDR3 DNA reads as TGCAGCGTTGTGAGAGGCACTGAAGCTTTCTTT.

The table lists this clonotype with a few counts. This chain connects TRBV6-8 to TRBJ2-5; TRBD2 matches 11 bases. This CDR3 contains 17 residues. J gave up 0 bases and V 0 bases, and 3 bases lay outside the gene matches. Germline lookup yields CDR1 MNHGY and CDR2 SAAAGT. This chain's CDR3 is CASSYSASGGHQETQYF. CDR3 bases: TGTGCCAGCAGTTACTCCGCTAGCGGGGGGCACCAAGAGACCCAGTACTTC.

In its sample, this clonotype was seen a few times. The rearrangement links TRBV20-1 to TRBJ1-5, with TRBD1 identical over 7 bases. The CDR3 totals 14 residues. Looked up from germline, CDR1 is DFQATT and CDR2 is SNEGSKA (reference sequence). CDR3 protein: CSAIDRDSNQPQHF. CDR3 DNA: TGCAGCGCCATCGACAGGGATAGCAATCAGCCCCAGCATTTT.

V usage is TRBV9 and J usage is TRBJ1-1; 8 bases match TRBD1. The trim removed 3 bases at V and 6 bases at J, leaving 10 bases unmatched. The CDR3 consists of 15 residues. The germline CDR1 and CDR2 sequences are SGDLS and YYNGEE. This CDR3 reads CASSAKTGALPEAFF. In DNA, the CDR3 is TGTGCCAGCAGCGCCAAGACAGGGGCCCTCCCTGAAGCTTTCTTT.

A remark on this clonotype: The junction and the germline gene differ at one end; a read error may be behind it. This sequence joins TRBV5-5 and TRBJ2-4, with D unresolved. The CDR3 spans 16 residues. Germline loops: CDR1 SGHKS, CDR2 YYEKEE (reference sequence). The CDR3 loop reads CASSLVLGFGQNTQYF. CDR3 nucleotides: TGTGCCAGCAGCTTGGTGTTGGGATTTGGCCAAAACACTCAGTACTTC.

The chain employs TRBV7-9 and TRBJ2-1; 9 bases line up with TRBD2. The V and J ends lost 2 bases and 9 bases, in that order; junction bases with no gene match: 8. CDR1 and CDR2 from the germline V gene are SEHNR and FQNEAQ (reference sequence). The length of the CDR3 is 15 residues. The CDR3 loop is CASSLMEIAGVEQFF. Written as DNA, the CDR3 is TGTGCCAGCAGCTTAATGGAAATAGCGGGGGTTGAGCAGTTCTTC.

Only a few counts were recorded for this clonotype. The rearrangement joins TRBV7-9 to TRBJ2-3; 9 bases align to TRBD2. The CDR3 sequence is 17 residues long. Germline assignment: CDR1 SEHNR and CDR2 FQNEAQ (reference sequence). J lost 4 bases, V lost 1 base, and 9 bases had no gene match. In DNA, the CDR3 is TGTGCCAGCAGCTTAGTCGGACGGCAGCGGGGGGCAGATACGCAGTATTTT. Encoded protein: CASSLVGRQRGADTQYF.

V is TRBV29-1 and J is TRBJ1-1, with D tentatively TRBD1 (6 bases). The V gene lost 3 bases and the J gene lost 10 bases, with 21 bases spanning the gap. The V gene's germline CDR1 is SQVTM and CDR2 ANQGSEA. The CDR3 extends over 14 amino acids. The CDR3 sequence is CSVDLRTVGLGAFF. The CDR3 nucleotides read TGCAGCGTTGACCTCAGGACAGTAGGACTCGGAGCTTTCTTT.

This clonotype was detected ten times or more. The chain links TRBV7-2 to TRBJ1-5; 9 bases are shared with TRBD1. With V trimmed by 5 bases and J by 9 bases, 8 bases remained unmatched. Germline CDR1 SGHTA, CDR2 FQGNSA. The CDR3 is 14 amino acids. Here the CDR3 DNA reads TGTGCCAGCAGCATATGGGACAGGGAAGGGCCCCAGCATTTT. Protein sequence: CASSIWDREGPQHF.